These 13 T cell receptor beta chains were sequenced from one sample in a study of regulatory T cells in long-lasting Graves disease. Regarding time point: persistent/refractory GD, antithyroid drugs over 5 years with positive TRAb. The authors made the TCR library using RNA they extracted from PBMCs. To make TCR beta libraries, researchers used iRepertoire HTBI primers and Arm-PCR of CDR3 regions. TCRdb called the multiplex PCR reads again in MiXCR, with one record for every CDR3 protein. Of roughly 450,000 distinct CDR3 sequences in the sample, less than 25% are singletons; the top ten hold approximately 7.8%. The sequences come from peripheral blood mononuclear cells (PBMCs), collected when the disease was refractory, from a patient treated with antithyroid drugs. These TCRs come from a female donor with Graves disease.

There are many counts of this clonotype. This chain connects TRBV27 to TRBJ2-7; the D gene is possibly TRBD1 (5 bases). The CDR3 has 14 residues. V was shortened by 4 bases and J by 2 bases, with 12 bases between the two germline ends. Germline values: CDR1 MNHEY, CDR2 SMNVEV (reference sequence). The DNA for the CDR3 is TGTGCCAGCAGTTACAGGATGGATGCCTACGAGCAGTACTTC. Its translation is CASSYRMDAYEQYF.

Worth noting for this clonotype: A junction boundary mismatches the germline segment, possibly from a read error. V and J are TRBV24-1 and TRBJ1-1, with D possibly TRBD1 on 5 matching bases. Germline V gene data show CDR1 as KGHDR and CDR2 as SFDVKD. The CDR3 sequence is 14 residues long. In DNA, the CDR3 is TGTGCCGCCAGTGACCAAGGACATCCAGCGGGGGCTTTCTTT. Protein: CAASDQGHPAGAFF.

With regard to this clonotype: A much bigger clone sits one base away, suggesting this may be a read error. The chain carries TRBV3-1 and TRBJ2-7, with 7 bases that match TRBD2. Germline V CDR1 and CDR2: LGHDT, YNNKEL (reference sequence). This CDR3 is built from 13 residues. The junction had 4 bases not matched to a gene; V was cut back by 5 bases and J by 3 bases. The CDR3 here is CASSSGLNYEQYF. DNA of the CDR3: TGTGCCAGCAGCTCGGGACTAAACTACGAGCAGTACTTC.

Concerning this clonotype itself: This may arise from a read error, as a much more abundant clone is one base away. The chain couples TRBV13 to TRBJ2-7; unclear D gene. V was clipped by 0 bases and J by 6 bases, with 9 bases between them. The CDR3 is 13 amino acids. Germline CDR1 reads PRHDT; CDR2 reads FYEKMQ (reference sequence). For the CDR3, the DNA is TGTGCCAGCAGCTTAGGGACACCCGGCGAGCAGTACTTC. Translation gives CASSLGTPGEQYF.

This clonotype was counted a few times. V usage is TRBV29-1 and J usage is TRBJ2-2; D might be TRBD2 (5 bases). V lost 3 bases and J lost 5, with 10 bases in between. CDR1 is SQVTM, CDR2 ANQGSEA, per germline. The CDR3 covers 13 residues. The CDR3 sequence is CSVDSAGTGELFF. For the CDR3, the DNA is TGCAGCGTTGATAGCGCCGGAACCGGGGAGCTGTTTTTT.

This clonotype has just a few counts. The chain employs TRBV29-1 and TRBJ1-1; D possibly corresponds to TRBD1 (6 bases). CDR3 length: 15 amino acids. V was trimmed by 3 bases and J by 2 bases, leaving 16 bases between them. Germline-derived CDR1 and CDR2 are SQVTM and ANQGSEA. The CDR3 DNA is TGCAGCGTTGAGAGTGCGGGACACAAAAACACTGAAGCTTTCTTT. It is translated as CSVESAGHKNTEAFF. Looking up the rest from reference TRBV29-1 and TRBJ1-1 gives the full variable domain: SAVISQKPSRDICQRGTSLTIQCQVDSQVTMMFWYRQQPGQSLTLIATANQGSEATYESGFVIDKFPISRPNLTFSTLTVSNMSPEDSSIYLCSVESAGHKNTEAFFGQGTRLTVV.

The V and J genes are TRBV20-1 and TRBJ2-7; 9 bases fit TRBD2. CDR3 length equals 13 residues. The germline gives CDR1 DFQATT, CDR2 SNEGSKA (reference sequence). J was trimmed by 3 bases and V by 6 bases; bases with no gene match: 6. CDR3 amino acids: CSARTSEYYEQYF. Here the CDR3 DNA reads TGCAGTGCACGGACTAGCGAGTACTACGAGCAGTACTTC.

This clonotype was observed a handful of times. This chain connects TRBV10-2 to TRBJ1-3; no firm D call. Trimming pared 5 bases from V and 1 base from J, leaving 9 bases between. Germline V gene sequence: CDR1 WSHSY, CDR2 SAAADI. CDR3 length: 14 residues. The CDR3: CASSSVESGNTIYF. The CDR3 DNA sequence: TGCGCCAGCAGTTCGGTCGAGTCTGGAAACACCATATATTTT.

The chain has TRBV27 and TRBJ2-3; D might be TRBD1 or TRBD2, each matching 5 bases. From germline, CDR1 is MNHEY and CDR2 SMNVEV (reference sequence). Trimming removed 6 bases at V and 0 bases at J, with 13 bases between. This CDR3 is 15 amino acids long. This CDR3 reads CASSQGTDSTDTQYF. CDR3 in DNA: TGTGCCAGCAGCCAAGGGACGGACAGCACAGATACGCAGTATTTT.

Many counts were recorded for this clonotype. The chain recombines TRBV20-1 with TRBJ2-7, with D possibly matching TRBD2 (6 bases). Trimming took 6 bases from V and 2 from J, leaving 17 bases between them. The CDR3 is 14 residues long. Germline V CDR1 and CDR2: DFQATT, SNEGSKA (reference sequence). CDR3 nucleotides: TGCAGTGCCCCCGGGGAGGCGCGGCCCTACGAGCAGTACTTC. It specifies CSAPGEARPYEQYF.

The gene calls are TRBV20-1 and TRBJ2-2; 13 bases fit TRBD2. Germline CDR1 reads DFQATT; CDR2 reads SNEGSKA (reference sequence). The CDR3 has 15 residues. Germline trimming cut 4 bases from V and 6 bases from J; bases unmatched to any gene: 5. In nucleotides, the CDR3 is TGCAGTGCTAACGGACTAGCGGGAGCGTCCGGGGAGCTGTTTTTT. Amino acids: CSANGLAGASGELFF.

There are many counts of this clonotype. The chain couples TRBV7-3 to TRBJ2-7; 11 bases align to TRBD2. This CDR3 is 17 amino acids long. The germline CDR1 and CDR2 sequences are SGHTA and FQGTGA. The V and J ends lost 5 bases and 2 bases, in that order; junction bases with no gene match: 11. DNA of the CDR3: TGTGCCAGCAGCACCCGCCATCTAGCGGGAGGCCCCTACGAGCAGTACTTC. Translated, it gives CASSTRHLAGGPYEQYF.

This clonotype was recorded many times. The chain employs TRBV6-5 and TRBJ1-5; 8 bases match TRBD1. The CDR3 consists of 17 residues. The V gene end was trimmed by 4 bases and the J gene end by 3 bases; junction bases not matched to a gene: 11. Germline CDR1 is MNHEY and CDR2 is SVGAGI. CDR3 DNA: TGTGCCAGCAGTTCCGAGTGGACAGGGATCGCCAATCAGCCCCAGCATTTT. As protein: CASSSEWTGIANQPQHF.